The T cell receptor beta chain under discussion was sequenced for a study of T-cell memory formation after mild COVID-19. Background on the study: TCR clusters were largely donor specific. Study-level points and caveats: Pre-infection memory harbored some responding clones, suggesting cross-reactive memory joined.

The table lists this clonotype with a few counts. Its antigen is unknown. TCRdb called the 5' RACE reads again in MiXCR, with one record for every CDR3 protein. The table records around 320,000 distinct CDR3 sequences, roughly 13% of them present only once. The sequenced sample consisted of PBMCs or a T cell subset sorted from them (not recorded which). This receptor was taken from a man between 18 and 35 years old who had mild COVID-19 (a few samples of this study predate the infection). Cell type and time point are not known.

The CDR3 region is CASSQGLLQPQHF. Here the CDR3 DNA reads TGTGCCAGCAGCCAAGGATTGTTGCAGCCCCAGCATTTT. The chain combines TRBV4-2 with TRBJ1-5; D unclear. Looked up from germline, CDR1 is LGHNA and CDR2 is YNFKEQ. CDR3 length: 13 amino acids. V was clipped by 1 base and J by 7 bases, with 8 bases between them.